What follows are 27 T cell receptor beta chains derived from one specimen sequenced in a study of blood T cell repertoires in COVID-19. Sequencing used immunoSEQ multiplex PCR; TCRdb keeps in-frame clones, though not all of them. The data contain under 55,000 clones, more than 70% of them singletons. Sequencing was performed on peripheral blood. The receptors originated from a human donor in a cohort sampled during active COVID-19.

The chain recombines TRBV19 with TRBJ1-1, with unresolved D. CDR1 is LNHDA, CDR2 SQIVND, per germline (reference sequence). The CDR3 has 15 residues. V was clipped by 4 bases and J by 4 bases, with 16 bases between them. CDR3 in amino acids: CASSTSSILGTEAFF. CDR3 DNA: TGTGCCAGTAGTACTTCGAGTATCCTAGGCACTGAAGCTTTCTTT.

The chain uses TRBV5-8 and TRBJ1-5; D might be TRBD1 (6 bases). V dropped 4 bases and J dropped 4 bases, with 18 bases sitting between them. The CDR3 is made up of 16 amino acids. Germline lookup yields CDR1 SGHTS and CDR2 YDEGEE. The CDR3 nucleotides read TGTGCCAGCAGCCCGTGGCAGGGGCGAGATAATCAGCCCCAGCATTTT. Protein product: CASSPWQGRDNQPQHF.

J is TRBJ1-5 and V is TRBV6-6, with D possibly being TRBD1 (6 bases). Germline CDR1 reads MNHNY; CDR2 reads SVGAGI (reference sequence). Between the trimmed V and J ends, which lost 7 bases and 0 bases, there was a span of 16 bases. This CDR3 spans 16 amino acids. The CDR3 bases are TGTGCCAGCATCCCGGGGGGCACCTATAGCAATCAGCCCCAGCATTTT. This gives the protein CASIPGGTYSNQPQHF.

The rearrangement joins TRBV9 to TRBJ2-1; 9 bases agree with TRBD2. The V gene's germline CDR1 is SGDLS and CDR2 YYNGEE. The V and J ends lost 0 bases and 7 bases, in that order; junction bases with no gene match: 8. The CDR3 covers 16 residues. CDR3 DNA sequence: TGTGCCAGCAGCGTAGGAGGGCGGGGGGGTATAAATGAGCAGTTCTTC. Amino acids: CASSVGGRGGINEQFF.

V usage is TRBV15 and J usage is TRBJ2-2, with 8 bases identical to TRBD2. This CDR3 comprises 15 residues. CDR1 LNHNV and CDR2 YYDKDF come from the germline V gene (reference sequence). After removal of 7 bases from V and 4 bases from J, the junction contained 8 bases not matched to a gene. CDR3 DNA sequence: TGTGCCACCACTCCCGAGCGGGGGTTCACCGGGGAGCTGTTTTTT. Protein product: CATTPERGFTGELFF.

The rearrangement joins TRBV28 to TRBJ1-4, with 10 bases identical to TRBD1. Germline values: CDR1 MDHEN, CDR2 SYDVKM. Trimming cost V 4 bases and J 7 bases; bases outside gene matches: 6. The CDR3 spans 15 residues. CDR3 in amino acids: CASSSTGTGVEKLFF. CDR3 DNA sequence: TGTGCCAGCAGTTCCACCGGGACAGGGGTTGAAAAACTGTTTTTT.

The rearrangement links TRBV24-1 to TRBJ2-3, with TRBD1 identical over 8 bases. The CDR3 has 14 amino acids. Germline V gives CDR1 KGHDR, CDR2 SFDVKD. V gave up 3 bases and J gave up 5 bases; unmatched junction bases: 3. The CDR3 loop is CATSDNTGGDTQYF. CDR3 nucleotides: TGTGCCACCAGTGATAACACAGGGGGAGATACGCAGTATTTT.

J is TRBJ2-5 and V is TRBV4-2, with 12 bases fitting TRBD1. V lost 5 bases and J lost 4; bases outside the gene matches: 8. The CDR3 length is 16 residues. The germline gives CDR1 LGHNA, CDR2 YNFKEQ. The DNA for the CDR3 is TGTGCCAGCAGCGGAGGGGACAGGGGGCTTATAGAGACCCAGTACTTC. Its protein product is CASSGGDRGLIETQYF.

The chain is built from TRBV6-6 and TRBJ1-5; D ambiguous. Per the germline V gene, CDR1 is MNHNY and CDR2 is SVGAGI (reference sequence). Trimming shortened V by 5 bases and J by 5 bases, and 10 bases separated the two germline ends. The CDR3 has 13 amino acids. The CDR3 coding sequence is TGTGCCAGCAGTGTGAACGGAGATCAGCCCCAGCATTTT. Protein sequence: CASSVNGDQPQHF.

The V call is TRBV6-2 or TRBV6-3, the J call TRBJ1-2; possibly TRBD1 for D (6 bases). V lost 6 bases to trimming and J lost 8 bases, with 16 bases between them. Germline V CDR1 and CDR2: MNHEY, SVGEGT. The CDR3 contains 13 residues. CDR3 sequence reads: CASSLTGNLGYTF. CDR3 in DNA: TGTGCCAGCAGCCTGACAGGCAATTTGGGCTACACCTTC.

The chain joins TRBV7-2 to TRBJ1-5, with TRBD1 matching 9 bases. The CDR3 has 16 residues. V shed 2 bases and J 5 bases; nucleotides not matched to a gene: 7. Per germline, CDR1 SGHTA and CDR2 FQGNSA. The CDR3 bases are TGTGCCAGCAGCTTAAGTTCACAGGGGGCTTATCAGCCCCAGCATTTT. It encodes CASSLSSQGAYQPQHF.

CDR3 sequence reads: CASSSPVLSGNTIYF. For the CDR3, the DNA is TGTGCCAGCAGCTCCCCGGTCCTCTCTGGAAACACCATATATTTT. The V gene is TRBV13, the J gene TRBJ1-3; D not resolved. Trimming shortened V by 4 bases and J by 0 bases, and 10 bases separated the two germline ends. The CDR3 sequence is 15 residues long. Germline V CDR1 and CDR2: PRHDT, FYEKMQ (reference sequence).

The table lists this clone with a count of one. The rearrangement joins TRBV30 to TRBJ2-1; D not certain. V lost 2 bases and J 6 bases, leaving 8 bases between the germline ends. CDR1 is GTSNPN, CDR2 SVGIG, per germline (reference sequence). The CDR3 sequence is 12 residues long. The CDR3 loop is CAWSFSRNEQFF. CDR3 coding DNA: TGTGCCTGGAGTTTTAGCCGCAATGAGCAGTTCTTC.

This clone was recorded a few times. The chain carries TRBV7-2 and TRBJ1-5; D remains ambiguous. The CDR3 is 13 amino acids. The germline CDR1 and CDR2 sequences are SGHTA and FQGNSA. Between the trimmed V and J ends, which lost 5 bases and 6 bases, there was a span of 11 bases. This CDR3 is CASSIDSGQPQHF. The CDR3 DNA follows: TGTGCCAGCAGCATAGACTCGGGTCAGCCCCAGCATTTT. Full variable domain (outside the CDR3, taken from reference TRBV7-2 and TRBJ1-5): GAGVSQSPSNKVTEKGKDVELRCDPISGHTALYWYRQSLGQGLEFLIYFQGNSAPDKSGLPSDRFSAERTGGSVSTLTIQRTQQEDSAVYLCASSIDSGQPQHFGDGTRLSIL.

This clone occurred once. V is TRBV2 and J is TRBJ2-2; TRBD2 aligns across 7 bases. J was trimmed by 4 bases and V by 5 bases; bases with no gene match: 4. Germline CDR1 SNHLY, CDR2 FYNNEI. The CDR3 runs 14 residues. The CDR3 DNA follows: TGTGCCAGCAGTTGGGGAGGGAGCACCGGGGAGCTGTTTTTT. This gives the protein CASSWGGSTGELFF.

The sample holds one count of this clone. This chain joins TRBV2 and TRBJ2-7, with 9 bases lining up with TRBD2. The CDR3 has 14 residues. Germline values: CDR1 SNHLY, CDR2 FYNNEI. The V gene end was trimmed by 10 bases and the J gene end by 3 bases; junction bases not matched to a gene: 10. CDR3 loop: CATSRGGQIYEQYF. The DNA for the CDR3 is TGTGCCACATCGCGGGGGGGACAAATCTACGAGCAGTACTTC.

The CDR3 bases are TGTGCCAGCAGTTACTCGAGCGCCGATAACTATGGCTACACCTTC. It codes for CASSYSSADNYGYTF. The chain links TRBV6-5 to TRBJ1-2; no firm D call. V was cut by 0 bases and J by 1 base, with 9 bases left in between. The V gene's germline CDR1 is MNHEY and CDR2 SVGAGI. The CDR3 contains 15 residues.

CDR3 bases: TGTGCCAGCAGTGGCGGGGGGATCGAGACCCAGTACTTC. Its protein product is CASSGGGIETQYF. This chain connects TRBV2 to TRBJ2-5; TRBD2 agrees at 8 bases. Germline-derived CDR1 and CDR2 are SNHLY and FYNNEI. V lost 4 bases and J lost 5; bases outside the gene matches: 3. CDR3 length: 13 amino acids.

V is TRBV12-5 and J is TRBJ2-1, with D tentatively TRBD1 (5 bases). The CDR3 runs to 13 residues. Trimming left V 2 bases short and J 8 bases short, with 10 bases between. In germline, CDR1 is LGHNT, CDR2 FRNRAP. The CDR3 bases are TGTGCTAGTGGTTTGACATCCAGGGATGAGCAGTTCTTC. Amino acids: CASGLTSRDEQFF.

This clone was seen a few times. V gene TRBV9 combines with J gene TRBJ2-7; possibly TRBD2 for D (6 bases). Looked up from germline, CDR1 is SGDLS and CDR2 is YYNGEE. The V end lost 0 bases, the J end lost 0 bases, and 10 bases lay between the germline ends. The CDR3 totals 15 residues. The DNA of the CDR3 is TGTGCCAGCAGCGTAGGTAATAGCGGCTCCTACGAGCAGTACTTC. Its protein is CASSVGNSGSYEQYF.

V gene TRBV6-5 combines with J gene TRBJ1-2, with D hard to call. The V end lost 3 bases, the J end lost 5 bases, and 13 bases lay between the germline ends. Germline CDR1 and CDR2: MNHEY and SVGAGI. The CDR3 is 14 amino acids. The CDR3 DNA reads TGTGCCAGCAGTTATCGTGGGAGCTCGTATGGCTACACCTTC. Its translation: CASSYRGSSYGYTF.

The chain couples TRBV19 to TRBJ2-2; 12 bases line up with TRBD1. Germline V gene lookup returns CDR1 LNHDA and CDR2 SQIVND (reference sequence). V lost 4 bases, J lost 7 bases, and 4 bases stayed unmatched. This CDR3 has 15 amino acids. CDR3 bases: TGTGCCAGTAGTAGGGACAGGGGGCTAAACGGGGAGCTGTTTTTT. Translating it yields CASSRDRGLNGELFF.

The CDR3 here is CASRRHGQGEETQYF. CDR3 bases: TGTGCCAGCCGCAGACACGGACAGGGCGAGGAGACCCAGTACTTC. The chain recombines TRBV6-5 with TRBJ2-5, with 8 positions matching TRBD1. Germline CDR1 MNHEY, CDR2 SVGAGI. The V and J ends lost 8 bases and 5 bases, in that order; junction bases with no gene match: 13. This CDR3 spans 15 amino acids.

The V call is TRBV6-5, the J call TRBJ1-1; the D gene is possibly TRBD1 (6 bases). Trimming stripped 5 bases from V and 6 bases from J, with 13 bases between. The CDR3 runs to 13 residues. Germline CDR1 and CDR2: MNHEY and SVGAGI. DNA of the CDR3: TGTGCCAGCAGTAACAACAGGGTGGCTGAAGCTTTCTTT. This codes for CASSNNRVAEAFF.

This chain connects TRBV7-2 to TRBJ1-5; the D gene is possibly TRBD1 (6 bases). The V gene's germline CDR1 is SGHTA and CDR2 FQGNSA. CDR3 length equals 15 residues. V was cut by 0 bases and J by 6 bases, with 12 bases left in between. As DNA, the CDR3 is TGTGCCAGCAGCTTAGCGCCAGGGGAGGGTCAGCCCCAGCATTTT. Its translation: CASSLAPGEGQPQHF.

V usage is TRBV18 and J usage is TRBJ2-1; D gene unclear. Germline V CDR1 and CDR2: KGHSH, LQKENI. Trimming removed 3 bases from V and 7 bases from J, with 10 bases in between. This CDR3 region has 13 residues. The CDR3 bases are TGTGCCAGCTCACCGTCGAACGGTAATGAGCAGTTCTTC. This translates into CASSPSNGNEQFF.

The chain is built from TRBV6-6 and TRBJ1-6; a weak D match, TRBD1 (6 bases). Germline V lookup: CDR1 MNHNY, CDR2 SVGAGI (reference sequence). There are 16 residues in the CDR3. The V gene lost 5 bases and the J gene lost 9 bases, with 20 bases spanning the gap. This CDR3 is CASSQNRESRSSPLHF. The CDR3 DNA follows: TGTGCCAGCAGTCAAAACAGGGAATCGCGTAGTTCACCCCTCCACTTT.